The entry that follows covers one T cell receptor (beta chain) sequence. The V end was cut by 7 bases, the J end by 8 bases, with 17 bases between. The CDR3 is made up of 14 amino acids. The sample belongs to a study of OX40 agonist ivuxolimab in advanced cancers. Clones were sequenced by immunoSEQ multiplex PCR, and TCRdb holds only the in-frame ones, with some missing. The sample lists around 50,000 clones, approximately 91% occurring once. Peripheral blood came from all dose cohorts at three timepoints. The chain carries TRBV23-1 and TRBJ2-2; the D gene is possibly TRBD1 (5 bases). TRBV23-1 is flagged as an ORF with uncertain function. This sample comprised CD4+ or CD8+ T cells sorted from blood, obtained in a trial of the OX40 agonist ivuxolimab. The receptor's source is an adult with an advanced solid tumor such as melanoma, head and neck, liver or kidney cancer. The CDR3 is CASTGKRLWGELFF. CDR3 nucleotides: TGCGCCAGCACAGGGAAAAGGTTGTGGGGGGAGCTGTTTTTT.